This T cell receptor (beta chain) was found in a study of blood T cells in healthy people across ages. The V gene's germline CDR1 is MNHEY and CDR2 SVGEGT. The CDR3 has 16 amino acids. V was shortened by 6 bases and J by 1 base, with 16 bases between the two germline ends. The use of a sample-barcoded 5' primer and a J-beta primer mix characterized a second PCR of about 6 to 12 cycles. TCRdb processed the 5' RACE reads anew with MiXCR; each CDR3 protein has one entry. This repertoire shows hundreds of thousands of distinct CDR3 sequences, approximately 25% found once; its top ten account for just over 8.5%. Broader study findings: Diversity estimated from one million T cells was considered an underestimate. What prevented conclusive comparison of naive and antigen-experienced cells was that PBMCs were unsorted.

This clonotype was observed a few times. Its antigen remains unidentified. These data also featured in a second study, about T cells of mothers and their children. As reported in that work: Persistent microchimeric T cell clones were not found at ~100 per million sensitivity.

The receptor was isolated from a boy aged 10-17 years in good health. The chain has TRBV6-2 or TRBV6-3 and TRBJ2-1; the D gene is possibly TRBD2 (5 bases). What was sequenced was blood. This CDR3 reads CASSVGPPGSYNEQFF. The DNA for the CDR3 is TGTGCCAGCAGCGTAGGACCTCCGGGGTCCTACAATGAGCAGTTCTTC.